These 2 T cell receptor beta chains share one sample of origin, sequenced in a study of response to subunit inactivated influenza vaccine. TCRdb recomputed calls from the RT-PCR reads with MiXCR, one row per CDR3 protein. The table has roughly 620,000 distinct CDR3 sequences, approximately 10% seen once. The same sample was also used in a study of T cells expressing NK-cell markers. According to that study: Making the TCR beta cDNA relied on 5'RACE template switching with UMIs.

Sample: PBMCs from blood, taken on the day of vaccination. All receptors derive from a man in his forties or fifties who received an inactivated influenza vaccine.

This clonotype was observed at least ten times. The chain carries TRBV7-9 and TRBJ2-1; 10 bases are a match to TRBD2. There are 15 residues in the CDR3. V trimming: 5 bases; J trimming: 2 bases; junction bases outside the gene matches: 3. Germline loops: CDR1 SEHNR, CDR2 FQNEAQ (reference sequence). The CDR3 here is CASSSSGRAYNEQFF. The CDR3 DNA reads as TGTGCCAGCAGCAGCAGCGGGAGGGCCTACAATGAGCAGTTCTTC.

The genes are TRBV4-3 and TRBJ2-7, with a weak D call TRBD1 (5 bases). This CDR3 has 16 amino acids. Germline CDR1 is LGHNA and CDR2 is YSLEER. The V end was cut by 0 bases, the J end by 3 bases, with 15 bases between. As DNA, the CDR3 is TGCGCCAGCAGCCAAGATTTAAGGACATCTCGCTACGAGCAGTACTTC. It yields the protein CASSQDLRTSRYEQYF.